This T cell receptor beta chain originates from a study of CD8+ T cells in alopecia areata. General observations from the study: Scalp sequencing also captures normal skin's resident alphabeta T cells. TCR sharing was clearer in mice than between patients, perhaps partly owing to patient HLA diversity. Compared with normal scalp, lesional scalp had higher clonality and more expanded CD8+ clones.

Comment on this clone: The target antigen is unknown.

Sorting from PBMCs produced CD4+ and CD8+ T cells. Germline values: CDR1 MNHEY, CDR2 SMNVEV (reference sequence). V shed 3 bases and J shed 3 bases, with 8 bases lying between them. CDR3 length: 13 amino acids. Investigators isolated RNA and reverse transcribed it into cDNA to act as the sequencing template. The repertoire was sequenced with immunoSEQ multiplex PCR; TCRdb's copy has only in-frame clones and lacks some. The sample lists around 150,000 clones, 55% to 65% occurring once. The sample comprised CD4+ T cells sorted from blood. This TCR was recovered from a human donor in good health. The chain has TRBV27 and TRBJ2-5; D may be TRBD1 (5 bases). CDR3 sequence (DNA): TGTGCCAGCAGTTTGATAGGGGAAGAGACCCAGTACTTC. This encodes CASSLIGEETQYF.